The 30 T cell receptor beta chains below come from one sample, sequenced in a study of T-cell memory formation after mild COVID-19. Using its own MiXCR run on the 5' RACE reads, TCRdb lists one record per CDR3 protein. This repertoire shows under 110,000 distinct CDR3 sequences, 17% found once; its top ten account for around 28%. Sample: PBMCs or a T cell subset sorted from them (not recorded which). All receptors derive from an adult woman who had mild COVID-19 (a few samples of this study predate the infection). Cell type and time point are not known.

The chain carries TRBV25-1 and TRBJ2-1; 8 nucleotides align to TRBD2. Germline-derived CDR1 and CDR2 are MGHDK and SYGVNS. This CDR3 spans 17 amino acids. V lost 3 bases and J lost 10; bases outside the gene matches: 17. The DNA for the CDR3 is TGTGCCAGCAGTGAGCCCTCTTCCCAAGCGGGAGAGCGAGAGCAGTTCTTC. It specifies CASSEPSSQAGEREQFF.

The V and J genes are TRBV19 and TRBJ1-1; D may be TRBD1 (6 bases). The CDR3 is made up of 13 amino acids. Germline V gives CDR1 LNHDA, CDR2 SQIVND (reference sequence). The V and J ends lost 5 bases and 1 base respectively, with 8 bases between them. Here the CDR3 DNA reads TGTGCCAGTAGTTTCAGGGGGAACACTGAAGCTTTCTTT. Its translation is CASSFRGNTEAFF.

The sample holds many counts of this clonotype. This chain connects TRBV4-3 to TRBJ2-7, with TRBD1 matching over 9 bases. The junction had 8 bases not matched to a gene; V was cut back by 0 bases and J by 5 bases. CDR1 is LGHNA, CDR2 YSLEER, per germline. This CDR3 spans 16 amino acids. The CDR3 loop is CASSQDWGTGSNEQYF. In DNA form, the CDR3 reads TGCGCCAGCAGCCAAGATTGGGGGACAGGGTCCAACGAGCAGTACTTC.

There are a few counts of this clonotype. The chain uses TRBV7-9 and TRBJ2-4, with 7 bases identical to TRBD1. CDR3 size: 17 residues. The ends lost 4 bases at V and 2 bases at J; junction bases unmatched: 11. The germline gives CDR1 SEHNR, CDR2 FQNEAQ (reference sequence). CDR3 in DNA: TGTGCCAGCAGCTCACCGACAGGGCCGCGAACCAAAAACATTCAGTACTTC. This sequence encodes CASSSPTGPRTKNIQYF.

The chain employs TRBV12-3 or TRBV12-4 and TRBJ2-7, with 11 nucleotides matching TRBD2. CDR3 length: 15 residues. V lost 6 bases and J lost 2; bases outside the gene matches: 6. This chain's CDR3 is CASRPGTSGTYEQYF. The CDR3, as DNA: TGTGCCAGCAGACCCGGGACTAGCGGAACCTACGAGCAGTACTTC.

The rearrangement links TRBV7-8 to TRBJ2-7; 14 nucleotides match TRBD2. After removal of 3 bases from V and 0 bases from J, the junction contained 7 bases not matched to a gene. This CDR3 is 18 amino acids long. Germline V lookup: CDR1 SGHVS, CDR2 FQNEAQ. In DNA, the CDR3 is TGTGCCAGCAGCTTGAAGGGACTAGCGGGGGCTAGCTCCTACGAGCAGTACTTC. Protein sequence: CASSLKGLAGASSYEQYF.

This clonotype was recorded a few times. In DNA form, the CDR3 reads TGTGCTAGTGGTTTGGTCCCGGACACAAGGGTAGAAAGCTACACCTTC. Encoded protein: CASGLVPDTRVESYTF. The rearrangement uses TRBV12-5 and TRBJ1-2; a weak D match, TRBD1 (5 bases). V was pared by 0 bases and J by 9 bases, with 20 bases between. The CDR3 length is 16 residues. Germline V gene lookup returns CDR1 LGHNT and CDR2 FRNRAP.

J is TRBJ2-1 and V is TRBV2; D unresolved. Trimming pared 8 bases from V and 0 bases from J, leaving 17 bases between. The CDR3 spans 16 residues. The germline CDR1 and CDR2 sequences are SNHLY and FYNNEI. The CDR3 loop is CASDEDPRSSYNEQFF. CDR3 bases: TGTGCCAGCGATGAGGACCCTAGGTCCTCCTACAATGAGCAGTTCTTC.

V gene TRBV7-9 combines with J gene TRBJ1-6; D gene uncertain. Trimming left V 3 bases short and J 7 bases short, with 16 bases between. Germline assignment: CDR1 SEHNR and CDR2 FQNEAQ (reference sequence). The CDR3 is 16 amino acids. The CDR3 loop is CASSLGRTDRNSPLHF. The CDR3, as DNA: TGTGCCAGCAGCTTGGGCAGGACGGACCGGAATTCACCCCTCCACTTT.

V gene TRBV5-4 combines with J gene TRBJ1-2; 8 nucleotides agree with TRBD1. Germline V gene lookup returns CDR1 SGHNT and CDR2 YYREEE (reference sequence). With V trimmed by 4 bases and J by 0 bases, 8 bases remained unmatched. The length of the CDR3 is 16 residues. CDR3 bases: TGTGCCAGCAGCATGGGGAGGACAGGGCCTAACTATGGCTACACCTTC. This translates into CASSMGRTGPNYGYTF.

This clonotype occurred a few times. The gene calls are TRBV12-3 or TRBV12-4 and TRBJ2-6; D ambiguous. The CDR3 is 11 amino acids. Trimming pared 8 bases from V and 1 base from J, leaving 0 bases between. The CDR3 loop reads CASSGANVLTF. DNA of the CDR3: TGTGCCAGCTCTGGGGCCAACGTCCTGACTTTC.

The chain combines TRBV4-3 with TRBJ1-2, with 8 bases lining up with TRBD1. The germline V gene has CDR1 LGHNA and CDR2 YSLEER. There are 14 residues in the CDR3. The junction had 4 bases not matched to a gene; V was cut back by 4 bases and J by 3 bases. CDR3 loop: CASSPSTGDYGYTF. The CDR3 region has the DNA TGCGCCAGCAGCCCGTCGACAGGGGACTATGGCTACACCTTC.

V gene TRBV7-9 combines with J gene TRBJ2-5; 7 bases agree with TRBD2. Losses at the gene ends were 7 bases for V and 3 bases for J; bases not matched to a gene: 11. The CDR3 spans 15 residues. The germline CDR1 and CDR2 sequences are SEHNR and FQNEAQ (reference sequence). The CDR3 loop reads CASTLHGGREETQYF. As DNA, the CDR3 is TGTGCCAGCACCCTCCACGGCGGGAGAGAAGAGACCCAGTACTTC.

This clonotype has a handful of counts. The chain recombines TRBV21-1 with TRBJ2-7. TRBV21-1 is deemed a pseudogene. CDR3 length: 13 residues. The CDR3 spells CASSEGHPYEQYF. DNA for the CDR3: TGTGCCAGCAGCGAAGGACACCCCTACGAGCAGTACTTC.

This clonotype was seen more than once but under ten times. The J gene is TRBJ2-2, the V gene TRBV2; TRBD2 agrees at 14 bases. J gave up 5 bases and V 6 bases, and 2 bases lay outside the gene matches. The CDR3 length is 15 residues. Germline loops: CDR1 SNHLY, CDR2 FYNNEI. CDR3 loop: CASRGTSGRTGELFF. The CDR3 DNA reads as TGTGCCAGCAGGGGGACTAGCGGGAGAACCGGGGAGCTGTTTTTT.

This clonotype was seen a handful of times. This chain joins TRBV13 and TRBJ2-7; 8 nucleotides match TRBD1. This CDR3 region has 15 residues. From germline, CDR1 is PRHDT and CDR2 FYEKMQ (reference sequence). The ends lost 4 bases at V and 5 bases at J; junction bases unmatched: 10. The CDR3 DNA is TGTGCCAGCAGCTCACCCCGGACAGGGAACGACGAGCAGTACTTC. The encoded protein is CASSSPRTGNDEQYF.

The chain joins TRBV7-2 to TRBJ1-2, with TRBD1 matching 9 bases. J lost 6 bases, V lost 4 bases, and 12 bases had no gene match. The germline V gene has CDR1 SGHTA and CDR2 FQGNSA. This CDR3 is 16 amino acids long. The CDR3 coding sequence is TGTGCCAGCAGCTCCTACACGGGACAGGGTCATAATGGCTACACCTTC. Protein sequence: CASSSYTGQGHNGYTF.

The chain couples TRBV4-1 to TRBJ1-4; no clear D gene. Deletions cut 6 bases from V and 0 bases from J, with 14 bases between. Germline CDR1 and CDR2: MGHRA and YSYEKL. The CDR3 covers 16 residues. The CDR3 DNA follows: TGCGCCAGCAGTCAATACATAGGAGCAACTAATGAAAAACTGTTTTTT. Protein sequence: CASSQYIGATNEKLFF.

This clonotype occurred a few times. The chain combines TRBV12-3 or TRBV12-4 with TRBJ2-7; D might be TRBD1 or TRBD2, each matching 5 bases. The ends were cut back, 6 bases at V and 1 base at J, with 13 bases in the middle. The CDR3 contains 14 residues. The CDR3, as DNA: TGTGCCAGCAGCTATGGGGACGGATCCTACGAGCAGTACTTC. This encodes CASSYGDGSYEQYF.

A few counts support this clonotype. CDR3 amino acids: CASSEASAYYTF. The DNA for the CDR3 is TGTGCCAGCAGTGAAGCGTCGGCCTACTACACCTTC. This sequence joins TRBV2 and TRBJ1-2; D call uncertain. Trimming cost V 0 bases and J 10 bases, with 9 bases left between them. This CDR3 contains 12 residues. Germline V gives CDR1 SNHLY, CDR2 FYNNEI.

This clonotype was seen more than once but under ten times. V and J are TRBV7-8 and TRBJ2-5; 12 bases are shared with TRBD2. This CDR3 is 19 amino acids long. With 2 bases clipped from V and 5 bases from J, the junction kept 15 bases outside the gene matches. Germline V gene sequence: CDR1 SGHVS, CDR2 FQNEAQ. CDR3 sequence reads: CASSLIVAPSGRVWETQYF. The CDR3 DNA reads as TGTGCCAGCAGCTTAATTGTCGCTCCTAGCGGGAGGGTTTGGGAGACCCAGTACTTC.

This clonotype was counted between two and nine times. The genes are TRBV6-2 or TRBV6-3 and TRBJ2-5; 9 bases agree with TRBD1. Germline CDR1 is MNHEY and CDR2 is SVGEGT. CDR3 size: 19 residues. Trimming removed 7 bases from V and 0 bases from J; junction bases left unmatched: 18. The CDR3 reads CASTESGTGRPAYQETQYF. The CDR3 nucleotides are TGTGCCAGCACTGAATCCGGGACAGGGCGTCCCGCGTACCAAGAGACCCAGTACTTC.

In its sample, this clonotype was seen once. The junction does not match germline at one end; this may be a read error. V is TRBV12-3 or TRBV12-4 and J is TRBJ2-1; a possible D gene is TRBD2 (6 bases). There are 12 residues in the CDR3. The CDR3 sequence: CAIGSSYTEQFF. DNA for the CDR3: TGTGCCATCGGGAGCTCCTACACTGAGCAGTTCTTC.

The chain couples TRBV7-9 to TRBJ1-1; D uncertain. The CDR3 length is 14 residues. Trimming shortened V by 4 bases and J by 6 bases, and 15 bases separated the two germline ends. Germline assignment: CDR1 SEHNR and CDR2 FQNEAQ (reference sequence). CDR3 residues: CASSSPSAGPEAFF. The CDR3 bases are TGTGCCAGCAGCTCCCCCTCGGCGGGCCCTGAAGCTTTCTTT.

The rearrangement uses TRBV6-6 and TRBJ1-1, with D uncertain. Germline V gene lookup returns CDR1 MNHNY and CDR2 SVGAGI (reference sequence). The ends were cut back, 0 bases at V and 4 bases at J, with 15 bases in the middle. The CDR3 totals 16 residues. CDR3 bases: TGTGCCAGCAGTTACTCCGACATGGGCCCCGCCACTGAAGCTTTCTTT. It translates to CASSYSDMGPATEAFF.

This chain links TRBV12-3 or TRBV12-4 with TRBJ2-7, with 7 bases identical to TRBD1. V shed 6 bases, J shed 5 bases, and the junction held 10 bases outside the gene matches. The CDR3 sequence is 14 residues long. The CDR3 DNA is TGTGCCAGCAGGGGGGACAGTTGGTTCCACGAGCAGTACTTC. Protein: CASRGDSWFHEQYF.

The chain carries TRBV13 and TRBJ2-7; 7 bases line up with TRBD1. Unmatched junction bases numbered 10, after V lost 5 bases and J lost 3 bases. CDR3 size: 15 residues. Germline CDR1 PRHDT, CDR2 FYEKMQ (reference sequence). The CDR3 DNA reads as TGTGCCAGCAGCCGACATGACAGGGTACTCTACGAGCAGTACTTC. Translation gives CASSRHDRVLYEQYF.

The DNA of the CDR3 is TGTGCCAGCAGCTTTCAAGGGTATTCCTACGAGCAGTACTTC. Protein: CASSFQGYSYEQYF. This chain links TRBV5-4 with TRBJ2-7; D uncertain. V gave up 2 bases and J gave up 1 base, with 10 bases separating them. This CDR3 region has 14 residues. The V gene's germline CDR1 is SGHNT and CDR2 YYREEE (reference sequence).

The sample holds a few counts of this clonotype. This chain joins TRBV6-6 and TRBJ2-1; TRBD2 agrees at 8 bases. This CDR3 has 16 amino acids. Germline trimming cut 8 bases from V and 7 bases from J; bases unmatched to any gene: 16. Germline lookup yields CDR1 MNHNY and CDR2 SVGAGI (reference sequence). The chain's CDR3 is CASVDQSGGLWNEQFF. CDR3 nucleotides: TGTGCCAGCGTAGACCAGTCGGGGGGGCTCTGGAATGAGCAGTTCTTC.

The V and J genes are TRBV7-2 and TRBJ2-5; no firm D call. The germline gives CDR1 SGHTA, CDR2 FQGNSA. Trimming shortened V by 1 base and J by 4 bases, and 4 bases separated the two germline ends. The CDR3 covers 12 residues. CDR3 sequence: CASSLVGETQYF. CDR3 bases: TGTGCCAGCAGCTTAGTTGGAGAGACCCAGTACTTC. The full variable domain, completed using reference TRBV7-2 and TRBJ2-5, is GAGVSQSPSNKVTEKGKDVELRCDPISGHTALYWYRQSLGQGLEFLIYFQGNSAPDKSGLPSDRFSAERTGGSVSTLTIQRTQQEDSAVYLCASSLVGETQYFGPGTRLLVL.